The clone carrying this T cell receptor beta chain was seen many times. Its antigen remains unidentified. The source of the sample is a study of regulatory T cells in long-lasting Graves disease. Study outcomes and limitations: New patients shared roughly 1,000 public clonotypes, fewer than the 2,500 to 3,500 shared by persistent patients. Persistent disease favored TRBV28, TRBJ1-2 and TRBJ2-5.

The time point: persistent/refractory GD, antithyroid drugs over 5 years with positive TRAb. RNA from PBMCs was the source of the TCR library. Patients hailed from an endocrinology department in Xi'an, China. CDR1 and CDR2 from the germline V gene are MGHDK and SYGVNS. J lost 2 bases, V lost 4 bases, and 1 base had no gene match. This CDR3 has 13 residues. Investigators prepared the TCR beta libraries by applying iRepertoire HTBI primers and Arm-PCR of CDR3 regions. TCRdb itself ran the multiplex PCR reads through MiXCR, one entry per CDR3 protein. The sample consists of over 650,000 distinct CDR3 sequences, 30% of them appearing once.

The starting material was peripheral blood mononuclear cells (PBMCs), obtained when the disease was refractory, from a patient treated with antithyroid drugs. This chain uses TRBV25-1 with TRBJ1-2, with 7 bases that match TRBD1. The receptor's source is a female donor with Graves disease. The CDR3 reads CASSAGQNYGYTF. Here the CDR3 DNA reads TGTGCCAGCAGTGCGGGACAGAACTATGGCTACACCTTC.